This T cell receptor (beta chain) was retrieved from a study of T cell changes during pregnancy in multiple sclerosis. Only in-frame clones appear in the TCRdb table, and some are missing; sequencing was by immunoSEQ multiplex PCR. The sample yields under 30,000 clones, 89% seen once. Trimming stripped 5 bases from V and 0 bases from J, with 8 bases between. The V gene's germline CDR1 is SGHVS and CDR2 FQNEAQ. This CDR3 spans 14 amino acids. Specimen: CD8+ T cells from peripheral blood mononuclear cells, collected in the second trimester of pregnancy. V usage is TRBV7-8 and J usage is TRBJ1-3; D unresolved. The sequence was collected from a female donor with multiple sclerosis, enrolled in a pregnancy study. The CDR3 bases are TGTGCCAGCAGCCCAGATGGCTCTGGAAACACCATATATTTT. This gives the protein CASSPDGSGNTIYF. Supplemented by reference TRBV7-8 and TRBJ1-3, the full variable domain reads GAGVSQSPRYKVAKRGQDVALRCDPISGHVSLFWYQQALGQGPEFLTYFQNEAQLDKSGLPSDRFFAERPEGSVSTLKIQRTQQEDSAVYLCASSPDGSGNTIYFGEGSWLTVV.